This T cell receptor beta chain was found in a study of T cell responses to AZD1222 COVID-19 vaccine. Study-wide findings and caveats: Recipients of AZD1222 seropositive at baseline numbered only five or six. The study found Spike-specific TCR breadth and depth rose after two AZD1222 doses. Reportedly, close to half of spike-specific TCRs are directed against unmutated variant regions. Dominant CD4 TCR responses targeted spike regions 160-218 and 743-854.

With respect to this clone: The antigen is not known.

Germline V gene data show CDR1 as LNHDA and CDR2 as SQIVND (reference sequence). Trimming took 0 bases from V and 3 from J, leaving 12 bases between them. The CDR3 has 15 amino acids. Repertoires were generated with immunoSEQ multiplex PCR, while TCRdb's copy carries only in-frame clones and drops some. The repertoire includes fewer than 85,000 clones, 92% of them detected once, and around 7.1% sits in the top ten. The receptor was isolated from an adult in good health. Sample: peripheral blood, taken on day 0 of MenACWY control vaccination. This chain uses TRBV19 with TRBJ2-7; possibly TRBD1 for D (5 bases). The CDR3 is CASSIDFGQGYEQYF. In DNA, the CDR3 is TGTGCCAGTAGTATAGATTTCGGACAAGGCTACGAGCAGTACTTC.